Listed here are 21 T cell receptor beta chains from one sample, sequenced in a study of blood T cell repertoires in COVID-19. Some clones are missing from TCRdb's copy, which holds only in-frame ones; the method was immunoSEQ multiplex PCR. The sample has about 50,000 clones, roughly 82% seen once. Input material: peripheral blood. The receptors were sampled from a woman in her sixties with acute or convalescent COVID-19.

This clone showed up just a few times. The chain is built from TRBV19 and TRBJ1-1; D is unresolved. Per the germline V gene, CDR1 is LNHDA and CDR2 is SQIVND (reference sequence). V gave up 0 bases and J gave up 0 bases, with 5 bases separating them. The CDR3 spans 14 residues. CDR3 protein: CASSIDGLNTEAFF. The CDR3 bases are TGTGCCAGTAGTATAGATGGCCTGAACACTGAAGCTTTCTTT.

J is TRBJ1-2 and V is TRBV3-1 (or the pseudogene TRBV3-2), with 9 bases aligning to TRBD1. V lost 4 bases, J lost 8 bases, and 11 bases stayed unmatched. Germline V gene lookup returns CDR1 LGHDT and CDR2 YNNKEL (reference sequence). The CDR3 consists of 15 residues. The CDR3 nucleotides read TGTGCCAGCAGCCCGCAGGGACAGGGAAGAGCGGGCTACACCTTC. It is translated as CASSPQGQGRAGYTF.

This clone has only one observation. V and J are TRBV6-6 and TRBJ2-3; TRBD2 aligns across 7 bases. After removal of 4 bases from V and 6 bases from J, the junction contained 10 bases not matched to a gene. The CDR3 has 15 residues. From germline, CDR1 is MNHNY and CDR2 SVGAGI (reference sequence). The CDR3 bases are TGTGCCAGCAGTTCGGGCGGGAGTCGCCAGGATACGCAGTATTTT. It encodes CASSSGGSRQDTQYF.

The count of this clone is one. The chain carries TRBV11-2 and TRBJ2-1; 15 positions match TRBD2. Germline lookup yields CDR1 SGHAT and CDR2 FQNNGV. This CDR3 has 18 residues. Trimming cost V 3 bases and J 8 bases; bases outside gene matches: 11. CDR3 residues: CASSFGRTSGGVWDEQFF. Written as DNA, the CDR3 is TGTGCCAGCAGCTTTGGCCGGACTAGCGGGGGGGTCTGGGATGAGCAGTTCTTC.

This clone was seen only once. The genes are TRBV30 and TRBJ2-7; TRBD2 might be the D (6 bases). Trimming took 0 bases from V and 2 from J, leaving 14 bases between them. CDR1 GTSNPN and CDR2 SVGIG come from the germline V gene (reference sequence). This CDR3 has 15 residues. CDR3 protein: CAWSVPGSGPYEQYF. The CDR3 DNA sequence: TGTGCCTGGAGTGTACCGGGTAGCGGTCCCTACGAGCAGTACTTC.

The chain is built from TRBV19 and TRBJ1-2; 8 nucleotides agree with TRBD1. V was clipped by 8 bases and J by 0 bases; unmatched bases: 5. Germline V gene lookup returns CDR1 LNHDA and CDR2 SQIVND (reference sequence). The CDR3 is 14 amino acids. The CDR3 spells CASRDRGANYGYTF. The CDR3 DNA follows: TGTGCCAGTCGTGACAGGGGAGCTAACTATGGCTACACCTTC.

The chain recombines TRBV19 with TRBJ2-7, with 13 bases fitting TRBD2. The germline gives CDR1 LNHDA, CDR2 SQIVND (reference sequence). This CDR3 has 16 amino acids. The ends lost 7 bases at V and 2 bases at J; junction bases unmatched: 8. The CDR3 DNA is TGTGCCAGTACCCCGACGGGACTAGCGGGGACCTACGAGCAGTACTTC. Translation: CASTPTGLAGTYEQYF.

The rearrangement links TRBV19 to TRBJ1-5; no clear D gene. In germline, CDR1 is LNHDA, CDR2 SQIVND (reference sequence). The V end was cut by 3 bases, the J end by 4 bases, with 4 bases between. CDR3 size: 12 residues. Here the CDR3 reads CASSMENQPQHF. DNA of the CDR3: TGTGCCAGTAGTATGGAGAATCAGCCCCAGCATTTT.

This chain joins TRBV27 and TRBJ2-7; 7 bases fit TRBD2. The V segment lost 6 bases and the J segment 2 bases; nucleotides outside the gene matches: 13. Germline V lookup: CDR1 MNHEY, CDR2 SMNVEV (reference sequence). The length of the CDR3 is 16 residues. CDR3 DNA sequence: TGTGCCAGCAGCTCCCTCACTAGCGCGGAAACCTACGAGCAGTACTTC. This gives the protein CASSSLTSAETYEQYF.

This clone was seen once. The rearrangement joins TRBV19 to TRBJ1-3; a weak D match, TRBD1 (6 bases). From germline, CDR1 is LNHDA and CDR2 SQIVND (reference sequence). V shed 6 bases and J shed 1 base, with 28 bases lying between them. The CDR3 spans 20 residues. The chain's CDR3 is CASSPRGHSTAGESGNTIYF. The CDR3 nucleotides read TGTGCCAGTAGCCCGAGGGGACATTCCACCGCAGGGGAATCTGGAAACACCATATATTTT.

The rearrangement joins TRBV6-1 to TRBJ2-7; D call uncertain. Between the trimmed V and J ends, which lost 0 bases and 0 bases, there was a span of 6 bases. Germline CDR1 MNHNS, CDR2 SASEGT. The CDR3 has 14 amino acids. The CDR3 DNA is TGTGCCAGCAGTGAAGCTCACAGCTCCTACGAGCAGTACTTC. Translated: CASSEAHSSYEQYF.

This rearrangement joins TRBV6-5 to TRBJ2-5; D might be TRBD1 (6 bases). Germline V CDR1 and CDR2: MNHEY, SVGAGI. The V end lost 4 bases, the J end lost 0 bases, and 12 bases lay between the germline ends. The CDR3 covers 15 residues. The CDR3 region is CASSSDSRYQETQYF. The CDR3 nucleotides are TGTGCCAGCAGTTCGGACAGCCGGTACCAAGAGACCCAGTACTTC.

This chain connects TRBV18 to TRBJ1-3, with 7 nucleotides matching TRBD1. Germline lookup yields CDR1 KGHSH and CDR2 LQKENI. V trimming: 4 bases; J trimming: 4 bases; junction bases outside the gene matches: 1. The CDR3 has 13 residues. The CDR3 nucleotides read TGTGCCAGCTCACAGGACAGGGGAAACACCATATATTTT. It is translated as CASSQDRGNTIYF.

This chain links TRBV2 with TRBJ2-1, with 7 bases fitting TRBD1. The length of the CDR3 is 14 residues. J lost 3 bases, V lost 6 bases, and 5 bases had no gene match. CDR1 is SNHLY, CDR2 FYNNEI, per germline. DNA for the CDR3: TGTGCCAGCAGAAGGACAGGTCTCTACAATGAGCAGTTCTTC. Translated, it gives CASRRTGLYNEQFF.

The rearrangement uses TRBV3-1 (or the pseudogene TRBV3-2) and TRBJ2-7, with D hard to call. V dropped 0 bases and J dropped 0 bases, with 6 bases sitting between them. CDR3 size: 14 residues. Germline V gene data show CDR1 as LGHDT and CDR2 as YNNKEL (reference sequence). The chain's CDR3 is CASSQDYTSYEQYF. Written as DNA, the CDR3 is TGTGCCAGCAGCCAAGATTACACCTCCTACGAGCAGTACTTC.

The V gene is TRBV5-6, the J gene TRBJ1-1; 10 bases agree with TRBD1. The CDR3 runs 15 residues. V shed 5 bases, J shed 4 bases, and the junction held 8 bases outside the gene matches. Germline assignment: CDR1 SGHDT and CDR2 YYEEEE. For the CDR3, the DNA is TGTGCCAGCAGGCAGATTGGGACAGGGGTCACTGAAGCTTTCTTT. Translated, it gives CASRQIGTGVTEAFF.

This rearrangement joins TRBV5-6 to TRBJ1-4; 8 nucleotides match TRBD1. Looked up from germline, CDR1 is SGHDT and CDR2 is YYEEEE. The trim removed 2 bases at V and 4 bases at J, leaving 7 bases unmatched. The CDR3 consists of 16 residues. CDR3 nucleotides: TGTGCCAGCAGCTTTAACGGACAGGGAGGTAATGAAAAACTGTTTTTT. It specifies CASSFNGQGGNEKLFF.

The gene calls are TRBV7-9 and TRBJ1-1; D unclear. Deletions cut 5 bases from V and 10 bases from J, with 23 bases between. Germline assignment: CDR1 SEHNR and CDR2 FQNEAQ (reference sequence). The CDR3 contains 15 residues. CDR3 protein: CASSPSFNEGSRAFF. As DNA, the CDR3 is TGTGCCAGCAGCCCCTCTTTCAATGAGGGCAGTAGAGCTTTCTTT.

The chain combines TRBV13 with TRBJ2-7; D is possibly TRBD1 (6 bases). The CDR3 extends over 14 amino acids. CDR1 PRHDT and CDR2 FYEKMQ come from the germline V gene (reference sequence). Trimming removed 5 bases from V and 3 bases from J, with 14 bases in between. The CDR3 nucleotides are TGTGCCAGCAGCAACACAGGGTTGGGCTACGAGCAGTACTTC. This codes for CASSNTGLGYEQYF.

The genes are TRBV4-1 and TRBJ2-7; 10 bases fit TRBD2. J lost 2 bases, V lost 2 bases, and 6 bases had no gene match. The germline gives CDR1 MGHRA, CDR2 YSYEKL. The CDR3 length is 16 residues. The CDR3 DNA follows: TGCGCCAGCAGCCAAAGTAGCGGGAGGATTCCCTACGAGCAGTACTTC. Its translation is CASSQSSGRIPYEQYF.

The chain has TRBV9 and TRBJ1-6; TRBD1 matches at 8 bases. The CDR3 contains 17 residues. Germline loops: CDR1 SGDLS, CDR2 YYNGEE. With V trimmed by 0 bases and J by 11 bases, 13 bases remained unmatched. The CDR3 bases are TGTGCCAGCAGCGTAGCACCCGGACAGGGAAAAACGACACCCCTCCACTTT. It translates to CASSVAPGQGKTTPLHF. The full variable domain, rest sourced from reference TRBV9 and TRBJ1-6, is DSGVTQTPKHLITATGQRVTLRCSPRSGDLSVYWYQQSLDQGLQFLIQYYNGEERAKGNILERFSAQQFPDLHSELNLSSLELGDSALYFCASSVAPGQGKTTPLHFGNGTRLTVT.